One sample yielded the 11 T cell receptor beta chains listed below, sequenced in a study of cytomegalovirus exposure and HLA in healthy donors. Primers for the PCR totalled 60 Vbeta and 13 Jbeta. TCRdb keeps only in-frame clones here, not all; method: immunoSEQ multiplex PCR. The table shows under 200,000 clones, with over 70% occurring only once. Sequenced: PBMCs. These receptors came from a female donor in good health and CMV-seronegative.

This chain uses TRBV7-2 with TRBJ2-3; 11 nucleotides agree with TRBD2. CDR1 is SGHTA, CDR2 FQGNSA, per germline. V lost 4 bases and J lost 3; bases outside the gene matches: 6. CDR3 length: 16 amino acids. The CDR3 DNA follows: TGTGCCAGCAGCTCGACTAGCGGGACTGGAACAGATACGCAGTATTTT. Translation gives CASSSTSGTGTDTQYF.

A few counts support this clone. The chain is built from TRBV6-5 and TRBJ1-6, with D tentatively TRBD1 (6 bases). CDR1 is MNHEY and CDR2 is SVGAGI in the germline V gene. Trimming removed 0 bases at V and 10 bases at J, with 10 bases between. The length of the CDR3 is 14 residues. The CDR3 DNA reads TGTGCCAGCAGTTACTCGGGACATCTCTCACCCCTCCACTTT. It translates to CASSYSGHLSPLHF.

The CDR3 region has the DNA TGTGCCAGCAGCTCCCTAGCGGGAGCGTGGAATGAGCAGTTCTTC. Amino acid sequence: CASSSLAGAWNEQFF. The genes are TRBV7-8 and TRBJ2-1, with 10 nucleotides matching TRBD2. The CDR3 has 15 amino acids. Germline V gene sequence: CDR1 SGHVS, CDR2 FQNEAQ. V dropped 4 bases and J dropped 7; count of bases not matched to a gene: 7.

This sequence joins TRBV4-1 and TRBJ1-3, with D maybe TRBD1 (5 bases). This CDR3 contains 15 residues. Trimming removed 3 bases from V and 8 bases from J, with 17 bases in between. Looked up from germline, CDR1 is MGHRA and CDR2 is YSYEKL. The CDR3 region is CASSQRGGVRDTIYF. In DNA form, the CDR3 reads TGCGCCAGCAGCCAGCGGGGGGGGGTTCGAGACACCATATATTTT.

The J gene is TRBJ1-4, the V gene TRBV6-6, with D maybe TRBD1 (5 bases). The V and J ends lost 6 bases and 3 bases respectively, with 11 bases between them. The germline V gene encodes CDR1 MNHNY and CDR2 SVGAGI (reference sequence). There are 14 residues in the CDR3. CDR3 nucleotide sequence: TGTGCCAGCAGGCACAGGTATCCTAATGAAAAACTGTTTTTT. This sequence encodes CASRHRYPNEKLFF.

The CDR3 protein is CTSSQDSGGAYEQYF. The DNA of the CDR3 is TGCACCAGCAGCCAAGATAGCGGGGGGGCCTACGAGCAGTACTTC. The V and J genes are TRBV1 and TRBJ2-7; the listed D gene, TRBD2, was not tested against the DNA. TRBV1 is an annotated pseudogene. There are 15 residues in the CDR3.

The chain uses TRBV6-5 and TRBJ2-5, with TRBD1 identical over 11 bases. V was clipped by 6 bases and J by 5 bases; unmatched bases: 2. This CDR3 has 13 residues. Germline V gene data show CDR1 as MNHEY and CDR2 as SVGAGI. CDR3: CASRDRGRETQYF. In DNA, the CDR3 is TGTGCCAGCAGGGACAGGGGGCGGGAGACCCAGTACTTC.

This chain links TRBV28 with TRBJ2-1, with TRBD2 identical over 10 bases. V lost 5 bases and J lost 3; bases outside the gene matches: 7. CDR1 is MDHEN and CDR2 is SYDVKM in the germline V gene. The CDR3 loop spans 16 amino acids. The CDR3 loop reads CASSPGTSVRYNEQFF. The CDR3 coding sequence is TGTGCCAGCAGTCCGGGGACTAGCGTTCGCTACAATGAGCAGTTCTTC.

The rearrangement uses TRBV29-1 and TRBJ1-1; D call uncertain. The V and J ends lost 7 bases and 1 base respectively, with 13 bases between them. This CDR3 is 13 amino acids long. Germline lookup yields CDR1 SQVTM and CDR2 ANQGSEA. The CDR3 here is CSAGGPENTEAFF. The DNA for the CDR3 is TGCAGCGCCGGAGGGCCCGAGAACACTGAAGCTTTCTTT.

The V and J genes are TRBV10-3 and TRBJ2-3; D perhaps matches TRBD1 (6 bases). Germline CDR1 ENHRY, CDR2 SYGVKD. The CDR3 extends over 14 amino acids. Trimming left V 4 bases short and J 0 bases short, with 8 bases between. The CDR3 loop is CAISGGTSTDTQYF. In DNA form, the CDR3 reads TGTGCCATCAGTGGTGGGACAAGCACAGATACGCAGTATTTT.

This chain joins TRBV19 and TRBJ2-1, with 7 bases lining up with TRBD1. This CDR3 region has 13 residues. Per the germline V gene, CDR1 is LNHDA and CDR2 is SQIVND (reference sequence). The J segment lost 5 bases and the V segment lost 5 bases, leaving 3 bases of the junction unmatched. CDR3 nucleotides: TGTGCCAGTAGTCGGGACAGCCACAATGAGCAGTTCTTC. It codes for CASSRDSHNEQFF. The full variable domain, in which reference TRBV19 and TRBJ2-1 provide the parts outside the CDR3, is DGGITQSPKYLFRKEGQNVTLSCEQNLNHDAMYWYRQDPGQGLRLIYYSQIVNDFQKGDIAEGYSVSREKKESFPLTVTSAQKNPTAFYLCASSRDSHNEQFFGPGTRLTVL.